The clone carrying this T cell receptor (beta chain) has at least ten counts. Its antigen is undetermined. Semi-nested PCR with Nested Universal Primer A followed constant-region reverse priming of full-length variable regions. TCRdb used MiXCR to reprocess the 5' RACE reads, holding one entry per CDR3 protein. The sample lists over 40,000 distinct CDR3 sequences, roughly a fifth seen once, with approximately 4% in the top ten. Broader study findings: Greatest tumor Treg TCR overlap was with tumor naive CD4+ cells.

Treg sorting used a CD4+CD25+CD127-/low gate. The sequencing sample was made of Tregs sorted from blood. The source is a female donor with breast cancer.

In DNA, the CDR3 is TGCGCCAGCAGCCTTAGAGGTCCGGGCTCCTACGAGCAGTACTTC. It specifies CASSLRGPGSYEQYF. This chain links TRBV4-1 with TRBJ2-7; D remains unclear. CDR3 size: 15 residues. Germline V lookup: CDR1 MGHRA, CDR2 YSYEKL. The V end lost 4 bases, the J end lost 0 bases, and 13 bases lay between the germline ends.